This TCR beta chain was identified in a study of response to subunit inactivated influenza vaccine. Whole-study results and caveats: Authors suggested each seasonal influenza vaccination recruits few new T cells.

The table lists this clonotype with a few counts. The antigen remains unidentified. TCRdb called the RT-PCR reads again in MiXCR, with one record for every CDR3 protein. The table has more than 250,000 distinct CDR3 sequences, 21% seen once. The origin of this receptor is a man between 50 and 70 years old who received an inactivated influenza vaccine. The material sequenced was PBMCs from blood, taken approximately 22 months after vaccination.

This CDR3 is CASSVAGQINEKLFF. CDR3 coding DNA: TGTGCCAGCAGCGTAGCTGGACAGATTAATGAAAAACTGTTTTTT. The chain couples TRBV9 to TRBJ1-4, with TRBD1 as a possible D gene (6 bases). CDR3 size: 15 residues. V shed 0 bases and J shed 4 bases, with 10 bases lying between them. Germline V CDR1 and CDR2: SGDLS, YYNGEE. Variable domain in full (rest from reference TRBV9 and TRBJ1-4): DSGVTQTPKHLITATGQRVTLRCSPRSGDLSVYWYQQSLDQGLQFLIQYYNGEERAKGNILERFSAQQFPDLHSELNLSSLELGDSALYFCASSVAGQINEKLFFGSGTQLSVL.